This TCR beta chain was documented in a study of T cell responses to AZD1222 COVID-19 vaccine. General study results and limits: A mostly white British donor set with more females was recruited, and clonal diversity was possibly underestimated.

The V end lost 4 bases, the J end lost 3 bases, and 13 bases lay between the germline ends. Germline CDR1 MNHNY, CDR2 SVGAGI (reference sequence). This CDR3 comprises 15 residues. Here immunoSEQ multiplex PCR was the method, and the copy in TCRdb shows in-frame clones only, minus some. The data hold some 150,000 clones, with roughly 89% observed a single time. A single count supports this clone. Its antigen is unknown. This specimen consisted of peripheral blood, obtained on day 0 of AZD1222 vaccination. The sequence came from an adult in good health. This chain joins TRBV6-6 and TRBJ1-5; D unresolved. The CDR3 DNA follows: TGTGCCAGCAGTTCAAGGGTCGGTCCCAATCAGCCCCAGCATTTT. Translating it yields CASSSRVGPNQPQHF.